A selection of T cell receptor beta chains follows, all from one sample in a study of T cell responses to AZD1222 COVID-19 vaccine. Assay: immunoSEQ multiplex PCR; the TCRdb copy retains only in-frame clones and omits some. Found here are roughly 100,000 clones, around 89% of them singletons; the top ten hold roughly 1.7%. The starting material was peripheral blood, obtained on day 0 of AZD1222 vaccination. The origin of the receptors is an adult in good health. The CDR3 runs from the conserved cysteine through the conserved F or W. A D gene is named only where the DNA matches it firmly. The size entry is marked missing in some rows and otherwise reads once, few, many or a size class.

TRBV28	TRBD1	NA	TRBJ1-1	CASKITGGSGTEAFF	TGTGCCAGCAAGATAACAGGGGGCTCGGGCACTGAAGCTTTCTTT
TRBV27	TRBD1	NA	TRBJ1-2	CASSLQLGQEFYTF	TGTGCCAGCAGTTTACAACTTGGACAGGAGTTCTACACCTTC
TRBV10-3	TRBD1	NA	TRBJ2-3	CAISNRGFGTDTQYF	TGTGCCATCAGCAACAGGGGATTTGGCACAGATACGCAGTATTTT
TRBV27	TRBD2	NA	TRBJ2-1	CASSQRLAGAAYNEQFF	TGTGCCAGCAGTCAACGACTAGCGGGGGCCGCCTACAATGAGCAGTTCTTC
TRBV28	NA	NA	TRBJ1-1	CASEFLINPSNTEAFF	TGTGCCAGCGAATTTCTCATTAATCCCTCGAACACTGAAGCTTTCTTT
TRBV5-4	NA	once	TRBJ1-1	CASSLYAGAITEAFF	TGTGCCAGCAGCTTATACGCGGGCGCAATCACTGAAGCTTTCTTT
TRBV6-1	TRBD1	NA	TRBJ1-5	CASTTGGNQPQHF	TGTGCCAGCACTACAGGGGGCAATCAGCCCCAGCATTTT
TRBV11-2	TRBD2	NA	TRBJ2-5	CASSLVLAGGVETQYF	TGTGCCAGCAGCTTAGTGCTAGCGGGGGGGGTGGAGACCCAGTACTTC
TRBV7-9	TRBD1	NA	TRBJ1-5	CASTGDSLQPQHF	TGTGCCAGCACTGGGGACAGTCTTCAGCCCCAGCATTTT
TRBV15	NA	few	TRBJ1-2	CATSRPGYGYTF	TGTGCCACCAGCAGACCAGGGTACGGCTACACCTTC
TRBV3-1/TRBV3-2	NA	NA	TRBJ2-7	CASSHGATSYYEQYF	TGTGCCAGCAGCCATGGGGCAACTAGCTACTACGAGCAGTACTTC
TRBV5-1	TRBD1	NA	TRBJ1-2	CASSRGQGIFGYGYTF	TGCGCCAGCAGTAGAGGACAGGGGATATTCGGTTATGGCTACACCTTC
TRBV3-1/TRBV3-2	NA	NA	TRBJ2-1	CASSVRAGEGEQFF	TGTGCCAGCAGCGTACGGGCAGGGGAGGGGGAGCAGTTCTTC
TRBV19	TRBD2	NA	TRBJ2-1	CASSPGGGYNEQFF	TGTGCCAGTAGTCCCGGGGGGGGCTACAATGAGCAGTTCTTC
TRBV30	NA	NA	TRBJ1-1	CAWSGQPNTEAFF	TGTGCCTGGAGTGGACAGCCGAACACTGAAGCTTTCTTT
TRBV7-2	NA	once	TRBJ2-5	CASSPYQETQYF	TGTGCCAGCAGCCCGTACCAAGAGACCCAGTACTTC
TRBV6-2/TRBV6-3	TRBD1	NA	TRBJ2-7	CASSYPIQGAVTYEQYF	TGTGCCAGCAGTTACCCGATCCAGGGGGCTGTAACCTACGAGCAGTACTTC
TRBV5-1	TRBD1	NA	TRBJ2-1	CASRAGTGDNEQFF	TGCGCCAGCCGGGCTGGGACAGGGGACAATGAGCAGTTCTTC
TRBV28	TRBD1	NA	TRBJ2-6	CASRNAGQGARGANVLTF	TGTGCCAGCAGAAACGCGGGACAGGGGGCCCGGGGGGCCAACGTCCTGACTTTC
TRBV19	NA	NA	TRBJ1-2	CASKNRERGYYGYTF	TGTGCCAGCAAGAACCGGGAGAGGGGCTACTATGGCTACACCTTC
TRBV4-1	TRBD2	NA	TRBJ2-5	CASSQGGGALWETQYF	TGCGCCAGCAGCCAAGGGGGAGGGGCTCTATGGGAGACCCAGTACTTC
TRBV12-5	NA	NA	TRBJ1-2	CASALTDYGYTF	TGTGCTAGTGCCCTGACTGATTATGGCTACACCTTC
TRBV11-2	NA	NA	TRBJ1-1	CASSLGGPGGNTEAFF	TGTGCCAGCAGCTTAGGAGGGCCCGGAGGGAACACTGAAGCTTTCTTT
TRBV3-1/TRBV3-2	NA	few	TRBJ1-2	CASSRGANYGYTF	TGTGCCAGCAGCCGTGGAGCTAACTATGGCTACACCTTC
TRBV6-2/TRBV6-3	NA	NA	TRBJ2-5	CASSYPASEIQETQYF	TGTGCCAGCAGTTATCCGGCTAGCGAAATTCAAGAGACCCAGTACTTC
TRBV19	NA	once	TRBJ1-4	CASSQTNRAPNEKLFF	TGTGCCAGTAGTCAGACAAACAGGGCGCCTAATGAAAAACTGTTTTTT
TRBV18	TRBD1	NA	TRBJ2-7	CASSGQGSYEQYF	TGTGCCAGCTCAGGACAGGGCTCCTACGAGCAGTACTTC
TRBV5-8	TRBD2	NA	TRBJ2-4	CASSLELAGIAKNIQYF	TGTGCCAGCAGCTTGGAACTAGCGGGGATAGCCAAAAACATTCAGTACTTC
TRBV2	NA	NA	TRBJ1-2	CASSDKGEDYGYTF	TGTGCCAGCAGTGATAAGGGGGAGGACTATGGCTACACCTTC
TRBV5-1	NA	NA	TRBJ2-7	CASSFINEQYF	TGCGCCAGCAGCTTCATCAACGAGCAGTACTTC
TRBV6-5	NA	NA	TRBJ2-5	CASGMIETQYF	TGTGCCAGCGGAATGATTGAGACCCAGTACTTC
TRBV10-3	NA	NA	TRBJ1-3	CAISGGSSSGNTIYF	TGTGCCATCAGTGGAGGCTCGAGCTCTGGAAACACCATATATTTT
TRBV6-5	NA	NA	TRBJ2-7	CASRQLYEQYF	TGTGCCAGCAGACAACTCTACGAGCAGTACTTC
TRBV5-4	TRBD2	NA	TRBJ2-7	CASSLPGGYEQYF	TGTGCCAGCAGCTTACCGGGAGGCTACGAGCAGTACTTC
TRBV9	NA	NA	TRBJ1-6	CASSVDGNSPLHF	TGTGCCAGCAGCGTAGACGGAAATTCACCCCTCCACTTT
TRBV7-2	NA	NA	TRBJ2-5	CASSLETGQNEETQYF	TGTGCCAGCAGCTTAGAGACAGGACAGAACGAAGAGACCCAGTACTTC
TRBV20-1	NA	NA	TRBJ2-7	CSAVGVEQYF	TGCAGTGCGGTAGGGGTCGAGCAGTACTTC
TRBV5-4	NA	NA	TRBJ1-2	CASSLRFEGWGYTF	TGTGCCAGCAGCTTGCGTTTTGAGGGTTGGGGCTACACCTTC
TRBV4-1	NA	NA	TRBJ1-5	CASSLQERGNQPQHF	TGCGCCAGCAGCCTTCAGGAGAGAGGCAATCAGCCCCAGCATTTT
TRBV12-5	NA	few	TRBJ1-2	CASGLGQPYYGYTF	TGTGCTAGTGGTTTGGGACAGCCCTACTATGGCTACACCTTC
TRBV4-2	NA	NA	TRBJ2-3	CASSQDEGDTQYF	TGTGCCAGCAGCCAAGATGAAGGAGATACGCAGTATTTT
TRBV28	TRBD2	NA	TRBJ2-2	CASIEARGAGELFF	TGTGCCAGCATTGAGGCCCGGGGGGCCGGGGAGCTGTTTTTT
TRBV4-3	NA	NA	TRBJ1-4	CASSQDTGLLLFF	TGCGCCAGCAGCCAAGATACGGGGTTATTACTGTTTTTT
TRBV5-1	NA	NA	TRBJ2-3	CASSFESGSDTQYF	TGCGCCAGCAGCTTTGAATCGGGGTCCGATACGCAGTATTTT
TRBV29-1	TRBD2	NA	TRBJ2-1	CSYRRTSAGEQFF	TGCAGCTACCGGAGGACTAGCGCGGGTGAGCAGTTCTTC
TRBV6-1	NA	NA	TRBJ1-1	CASSEATGGNTEAFF	TGTGCCAGCAGTGAAGCTACAGGTGGGAACACTGAAGCTTTCTTT
TRBV6-6	NA	NA	TRBJ2-7	CASGRQNYEQYF	TGTGCCAGCGGGAGACAGAACTACGAGCAGTACTTC
TRBV4-3	NA	NA	TRBJ1-2	CASSPARGYVDGYTF	TGCGCCAGCAGCCCGGCGCGGGGCTATGTGGATGGCTACACCTTC
TRBV5-5	TRBD1	NA	TRBJ2-4	CASSPVIFRGGANIQYF	TGTGCCAGCAGCCCGGTAATTTTTCGAGGGGGCGCAAACATTCAGTACTTC
TRBV2	TRBD1	NA	TRBJ1-4	CASSEVTGTDEKLFF	TGTGCCAGCAGTGAGGTGACAGGGACGGACGAAAAACTGTTTTTT
TRBV11-1	NA	NA	TRBJ1-1	CASSSRGKLTEAFF	TGTGCCAGCAGCTCCCGCGGGAAACTCACTGAAGCTTTCTTT
TRBV7-2	TRBD1	NA	TRBJ1-4	CASSLRLGPRGTNEKLFF	TGTGCCAGCAGCTTAAGGTTAGGGCCCAGGGGGACGAATGAAAAACTGTTTTTT
TRBV6-6	NA	NA	TRBJ1-4	CASSYSNQGIGEKLFF	TGTGCCAGCAGTTACTCAAATCAGGGGATCGGTGAAAAACTGTTTTTT
TRBV6-1	NA	NA	TRBJ1-1	CASSDGDAAEAFF	TGTGCCAGCAGTGATGGTGACGCCGCTGAAGCTTTCTTT